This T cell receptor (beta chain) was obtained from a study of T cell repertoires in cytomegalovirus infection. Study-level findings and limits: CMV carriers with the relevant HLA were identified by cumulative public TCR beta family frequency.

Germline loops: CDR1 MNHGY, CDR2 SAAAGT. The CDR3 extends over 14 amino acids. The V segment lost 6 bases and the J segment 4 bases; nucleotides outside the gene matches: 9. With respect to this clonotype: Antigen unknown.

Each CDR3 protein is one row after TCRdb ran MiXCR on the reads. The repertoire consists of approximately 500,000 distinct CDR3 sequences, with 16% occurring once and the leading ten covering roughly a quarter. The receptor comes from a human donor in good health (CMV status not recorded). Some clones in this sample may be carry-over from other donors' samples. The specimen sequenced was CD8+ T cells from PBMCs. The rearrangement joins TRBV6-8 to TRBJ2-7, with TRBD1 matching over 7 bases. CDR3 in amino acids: CASSKTGLGYEQYF. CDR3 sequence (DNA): TGTGCCAGCAGCAAGACAGGGTTGGGGTACGAGCAGTACTTC.